The source of this T cell receptor beta chain is a study of blood T cell repertoires in COVID-19. For the study at large: Specimens from acute and convalescent COVID-19 originated in the United States, Italy and Spain.

Looked up from germline, CDR1 is MNHEY and CDR2 is SVGAGI. This CDR3 region has 15 residues. Germline trimming cut 5 bases from V and 2 bases from J; bases unmatched to any gene: 6. TCRdb keeps only in-frame clones here, not all; method: immunoSEQ multiplex PCR. The repertoire holds roughly 400,000 clones, with just under 90% as singletons. The gene calls are TRBV6-5 and TRBJ1-3, with 7 bases matching TRBD1. The clonotype was recovered from a woman in her forties or fifties who had recovered from COVID-19. The sequenced sample consisted of PBMCs or T cells enriched from blood (not recorded which). CDR3 sequence reads: CASSRTGLAGNTIYF. The CDR3 DNA sequence: TGTGCCAGCAGTAGGACAGGTCTTGCTGGAAACACCATATATTTT.